This T cell receptor beta chain comes out of a study of T cell responses to AZD1222 COVID-19 vaccine. At the level of the study: Doses given second, at about 4 or about 12 weeks, were pooled.

Generated by immunoSEQ multiplex PCR, the TCRdb table keeps only in-frame clones and is missing some. Altogether approximately 85,000 clones are present, about nine tenths being singletons, with the ten largest covering around 6.7%. From germline, CDR1 is MNHEY and CDR2 SVGAGI. The CDR3 has 14 residues. With V trimmed by 10 bases and J by 4 bases, 12 bases remained unmatched. This clone was observed once. What it recognizes is unknown. Study-level results: Females made up more of the donors, who were largely white British, and clonal diversity may have come out too low.

The TCR comes from an adult in good health. This chain links TRBV6-5 with TRBJ2-7; 8 positions agree with TRBD2. The sequences come from peripheral blood, collected on day 0 of AZD1222 vaccination. The CDR3 DNA sequence: TGTGCCACCCTGGGGAGCGGGAGAGTTTACGAGCAGTACTTC. Protein sequence: CATLGSGRVYEQYF.